This is a list of T cell receptor beta chains from one sample in a study of T cells in tuberculosis. The assay was immunoSEQ multiplex PCR, and TCRdb's table has in-frame clones only and misses some. The table has tens of thousands of clones, about 89% seen once. The sequencing sample was made of PBMCs. Source of these receptors: a donor aged 10-30 years with latent tuberculosis or without tuberculosis infection. Each CDR3 is given with its conserved first and last residue. D genes are given only for firm matches. A clone size is listed for some rows: how often the clone was seen (once, few, many), or a class if it is expanded.

>TRBD1|TRBJ2-7|.|TRBV6-5
TGTGCCAGCAGTTACTCGACAGGGGAAAAGTTCTACGAGCAGTACTTC
CASSYSTGEKFYEQYF
>.|TRBJ1-1|.|TRBV19
TGTGCCAGTAGTATAGTATCGAACACTGAAGCTTTCTTT
CASSIVSNTEAFF
>TRBD1|TRBJ1-1|.|TRBV5-3
TGTGCCAGAAGCTTAGGGCAGGGGGCGAGGGAATTACATGAAGCTTTCTTT
CARSLGQGARELHEAFF
>TRBD1|TRBJ2-5|.|TRBV19
TGTGCCAGTAGTATAGGGGGACAGGGGTCGGAGACCCAGTACTTC
CASSIGGQGSETQYF
>TRBD2|TRBJ2-7|.|TRBV5-8
TGTGCCAGCAGCGGGGGATTACTAGCGGGAGGTGAAGAGCAGTACTTC
CASSGGLLAGGEEQYF
>.|TRBJ1-2|.|TRBV7-9
TGTGCCAGCAGCTTAGGTAGTTATGGCTACACCTTC
CASSLGSYGYTF
>.|TRBJ2-1|once|TRBV29-1
TGCAGCGTTGCTCGGACATCCATCTACAATGAGCAGTTCTTC
CSVARTSIYNEQFF
>TRBD2|TRBJ2-3|.|TRBV5-4
TGTGCCAGTGCGGGACTAGCGTTCCCAGATACGCAGTATTTT
CASAGLAFPDTQYF
>.|TRBJ2-7|.|TRBV28
TGTGCCAGCAGTCCTCGAACAGGGTGGTCCTACGAGCAGTACTTC
CASSPRTGWSYEQYF
>.|TRBJ2-4|.|TRBV28
TGTGCCAGCAGCCGCCTCAGGGAAGCCAAAAACATTCAGTACTTC
CASSRLREAKNIQYF
>TRBD2|TRBJ2-3|.|TRBV4-1
TGCGCCAGCAGCCAACCCCCACTTAGCGGGAGGGCCCGAATCTCTAGCACAGATACGCAGTATTTT
CASSQPPLSGRARISSTDTQYF
>.|TRBJ2-5|.|TRBV6-1
TGTGCCAGCCGCAGGGCCCGTGAGAAAGAGACCCAGTACTTC
CASRRAREKETQYF
>.|TRBJ2-3|once|TRBV28
TGTGCCAGCCTTCGAGACAGTAGCACAGATACGCAGTATTTT
CASLRDSSTDTQYF
>TRBD2|TRBJ2-4|.|TRBV6-5
TGTGCCAGCGCGGGGGGGATCGGTGCCAAAAACATTCAGTACTTC
CASAGGIGAKNIQYF
>.|TRBJ1-6|.|TRBV21-1
TGTGCCAGCATCATCGTTAGCGGCACGGGATCACCCCTCCACTTT
CASIIVSGTGSPLHF
>.|TRBJ2-5|.|TRBV11-2
TGTGCCAGCAGCTTAGCACCGGGGTCGACCCCCAGGGAGACCCAGTACTTC
CASSLAPGSTPRETQYF
>.|TRBJ1-1|.|TRBV4-3
TGCGCCAGCAGCCAGCACAGGGTAGGTGAAGCTTTCTTT
CASSQHRVGEAFF
>.|TRBJ2-3|.|TRBV21-1
TGTGCCAGCAGCAAGAGGTCGCGGCGCCCACCCACCGATACGCAGTATTTT
CASSKRSRRPPTDTQYF
>.|TRBJ1-4|.|TRBV5-6
TGTGCCAGCAGCTTGGGGGCAGTTAATGAAAAACTGTTTTTT
CASSLGAVNEKLFF
>.|TRBJ2-1|.|TRBV6-4
TGTGCCAGCAGTGACCGGGCCGGAGGCGAGCAGTTCTTC
CASSDRAGGEQFF
>.|TRBJ2-2|.|TRBV29-1
TGCAGCGTTGAGACAACCGGGGAGCTGTTTTTT
CSVETTGELFF
>.|TRBJ1-4|.|TRBV25-1
TGTGCCAGCAGTGGTGGGGGGGGCGAAAAACTGTTTTTT
CASSGGGGEKLFF
>.|TRBJ1-5|.|TRBV4-3
TGCGCCAGCAGCCAGACCAGTGTGAGAGGCCAGCCCCAGCATTTT
CASSQTSVRGQPQHF
>.|TRBJ2-7|.|TRBV9
TGTGCCAGCAGCGTTTTGGACTCAGCCTACTACGAGCAGTACTTC
CASSVLDSAYYEQYF
>.|TRBJ2-2|few|TRBV7-3
TGTGCCAGCAGCCCAGACACCGGGGAGCTGTTTTTT
CASSPDTGELFF
>TRBD1|TRBJ1-1|once|TRBV19
TGTGCCAGTAGTATACGGATGACAGGGCCGAACACTGAAGCTTTCTTT
CASSIRMTGPNTEAFF
>TRBD1|TRBJ2-7|once|TRBV28
TGTGCCAGCAGTCCCTTACGCGGGACAGGGGCAATTAGGCAGTACTTC
CASSPLRGTGAIRQYF
>.|TRBJ1-1|.|TRBV12-5
TGTGCTAGTGGTTCAGGGGCAGGGAACACTGAAGCTTTCTTT
CASGSGAGNTEAFF
>TRBD1|TRBJ1-2|.|TRBV6-6
TGTGCCAGCAGTAAACGACAGGGGGACTATGGCTACACCTTC
CASSKRQGDYGYTF
>TRBD2|TRBJ2-2|.|TRBV7-9
TGTGCCAGCAGCCTTAGCGGGACGACCGCCGGGGAGCTGTTTTTT
CASSLSGTTAGELFF
>.|TRBJ2-3|.|TRBV5-4
TGTGCCAGCAGCCCACCCGGACTTGCCCGGGGCACAGATACGCAGTATTTT
CASSPPGLARGTDTQYF
>.|TRBJ1-4|.|TRBV7-8
TGTGCCAGCACGAAAGTGGGGGCACAGGAAAAACTGTTTTTT
CASTKVGAQEKLFF
>TRBD1|TRBJ1-4|.|TRBV10-3
TGTGCCATCAGTGGCAATCAGGGGGTTGAAAAACTGTTTTTT
CAISGNQGVEKLFF
>TRBD1|TRBJ1-3|.|TRBV30
TGTGCCTGGAGTGTAGGGACAGGCCTCACTCTTTATACCTCTGGAAACACCATATATTTT
CAWSVGTGLTLYTSGNTIYF
>TRBD2|TRBJ2-3|.|TRBV4-1
TGCGCCAGCAGAGCGGGATCGAGAGATACGCAGTATTTT
CASRAGSRDTQYF
>.|TRBJ1-1|.|TRBV28
TGTGCCAGTGCCAGTATGAACACTGAAGCTTTCTTT
CASASMNTEAFF
>.|TRBJ2-3|.|TRBV5-1
TGCGCCAGCAGCCGTGTCGCAGATACGCAGTATTTT
CASSRVADTQYF
>.|TRBJ2-2|.|TRBV9
TGTGCCAGCAGCACCCAATTAGGGGGGGGCCTGAACACCGGGGAGCTGTTTTTT
CASSTQLGGGLNTGELFF
>.|TRBJ2-3|.|TRBV5-1
TGCGCCAGCAGTGCAGAAGGGGCGGGGGATACGCAGTATTTT
CASSAEGAGDTQYF
>.|TRBJ2-7|.|TRBV6-5
TGTGCCAGCAGGGGGCCCCCTCAGGACAACGAGCAGTACTTC
CASRGPPQDNEQYF
>.|TRBJ2-5|.|TRBV4-3
TGCGCCAGCAGCCAAGATGGCGGGAAGGGGACCCAGTACTTC
CASSQDGGKGTQYF
>.|TRBJ2-7|.|TRBV2
TGTGCCAGCAGTATGGGGTACAGGAGCTCCTACGAGCAGTACTTC
CASSMGYRSSYEQYF